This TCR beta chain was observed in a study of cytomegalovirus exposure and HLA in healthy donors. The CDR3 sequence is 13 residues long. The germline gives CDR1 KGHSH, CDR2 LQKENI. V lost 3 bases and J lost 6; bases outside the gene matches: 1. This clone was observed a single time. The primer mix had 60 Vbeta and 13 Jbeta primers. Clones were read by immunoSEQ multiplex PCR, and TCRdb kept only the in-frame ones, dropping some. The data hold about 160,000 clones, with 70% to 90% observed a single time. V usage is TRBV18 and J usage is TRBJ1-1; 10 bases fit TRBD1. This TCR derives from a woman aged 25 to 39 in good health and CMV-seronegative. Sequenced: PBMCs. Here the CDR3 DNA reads TGTGCCAGCTCACCCGGGACAGGGGCTGAAGCTTTCTTT. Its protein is CASSPGTGAEAFF. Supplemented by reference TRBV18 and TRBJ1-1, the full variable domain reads NAGVMQNPRHLVRRRGQEARLRCSPMKGHSHVYWYRQLPEEGLKFMVYLQKENIIDESGMPKERFSAEFPKEGPSILRIQQVVRGDSAAYFCASSPGTGAEAFFGQGTRLTVV.